The 30 T cell receptor beta chains below all came from one sample that was sequenced in a study of Graves' ophthalmopathy and Graves' hyperthyroidism. The sequenced template was RNA, covering the TCR beta CDR3 region. Amplification began with first-round RT-PCR using HTBI primers, then second-round multiplex PCR was performed. TCRdb ran MiXCR on the multiplex PCR reads and lists one entry per CDR3 protein. The table lists approximately 700,000 distinct CDR3 sequences, 40% of them singletons. Sequenced material: peripheral blood. The source of these receptors is an adult man with Graves' ophthalmopathy.

This clonotype has a handful of counts. This rearrangement joins TRBV7-9 to TRBJ2-7, with 9 nucleotides matching TRBD1. CDR3 length: 17 residues. V was pared by 0 bases and J by 2 bases, with 8 bases of the junction left unmatched. Looked up from germline, CDR1 is SEHNR and CDR2 is FQNEAQ (reference sequence). In nucleotides, the CDR3 is TGTGCCAGCAGCTTAGCGGGGGGGACAGGGACAACCTACGAGCAGTACTTC. Translation gives CASSLAGGTGTTYEQYF. Variable domain in full (rest from reference TRBV7-9 and TRBJ2-7): DTGVSQNPRHKITKRGQNVTFRCDPISEHNRLYWYRQTLGQGPEFLTYFQNEAQLEKSRLLSDRFSAERPKGSFSTLEIQRTEQGDSAMYLCASSLAGGTGTTYEQYFGPGTRLTVT.

The V and J genes are TRBV4-1 and TRBJ1-4; TRBD1 agrees at 9 bases. V was clipped by 2 bases and J by 7 bases; unmatched bases: 5. This CDR3 has 15 amino acids. Germline V gene data show CDR1 as MGHRA and CDR2 as YSYEKL. Here the CDR3 reads CASSQLGQGTEKLFF. As DNA, the CDR3 is TGCGCCAGCAGCCAATTGGGACAGGGTACTGAAAAACTGTTTTTT.

The rearrangement links TRBV7-9 to TRBJ2-7; D may correspond to TRBD1 or TRBD2 (5 bases each). Germline assignment: CDR1 SEHNR and CDR2 FQNEAQ (reference sequence). Deletions cut 6 bases from V and 2 bases from J, with 11 bases between. The CDR3 runs 13 residues. CDR3 region: CASSYGAPYEQYF. Written as DNA, the CDR3 is TGTGCCAGCAGTTACGGGGCCCCCTACGAGCAGTACTTC.

This clonotype was observed a handful of times. The CDR3 DNA is TGTGCCAGCAGTTACCCTAGACAGGGGCACGGCAATCAGCCCCAGCATTTT. This gives the protein CASSYPRQGHGNQPQHF. The chain joins TRBV2 to TRBJ1-5, with 8 bases identical to TRBD1. V lost 5 bases to trimming and J lost 2 bases; unmatched junction nucleotides: 11. The germline V gene encodes CDR1 SNHLY and CDR2 FYNNEI. This CDR3 comprises 17 residues.

The J gene is TRBJ1-1, the V gene TRBV7-9; a weak D match, TRBD1 (6 bases). This CDR3 region has 15 residues. CDR1 and CDR2 (germline): SEHNR, FQNEAQ (reference sequence). V was clipped by 1 base and J by 5 bases, with 14 bases between them. In DNA, the CDR3 is TGTGCCAGCAGCTTAGGAGGCAGGGGTAGGACTGAAGCTTTCTTT. Translated: CASSLGGRGRTEAFF.

The chain carries TRBV15 and TRBJ1-1; the match to TRBD1 covers 7 bases. Germline trimming cut 1 base from V and 5 bases from J; bases unmatched to any gene: 7. This CDR3 is built from 15 residues. CDR1 and CDR2 (germline): LNHNV, YYDKDF (reference sequence). In DNA form, the CDR3 reads TGTGCCACCAGCAGAGCGGGCAGGGGGGTGACTGAAGCTTTCTTT. It is translated as CATSRAGRGVTEAFF.

The chain combines TRBV7-3 with TRBJ2-7; 10 positions agree with TRBD1. CDR3 length: 15 residues. After removal of 6 bases from V and 3 bases from J, the junction contained 8 bases not matched to a gene. Germline V gives CDR1 SGHTA, CDR2 FQGTGA. The CDR3 DNA is TGTGCCAGCAGTGCCCCGGGACAGGGGTTCTACGAGCAGTACTTC. This codes for CASSAPGQGFYEQYF.

This clonotype was counted a single time. J is TRBJ1-1 and V is TRBV6-1, with 9 bases aligning to TRBD1. V trimming: 8 bases; J trimming: 3 bases; junction bases outside the gene matches: 7. CDR1 MNHNS and CDR2 SASEGT come from the germline V gene. CDR3 length: 14 amino acids. DNA of the CDR3: TGTGCCAGCGGCGCCGGGACAGGGCACACTGAAGCTTTCTTT. Amino acid sequence: CASGAGTGHTEAFF.

This chain links TRBV19 with TRBJ1-1, with 7 bases identical to TRBD1. Germline loops: CDR1 LNHDA, CDR2 SQIVND (reference sequence). This CDR3 is 17 amino acids long. V trimming: 8 bases; J trimming: 10 bases; junction bases outside the gene matches: 25. The CDR3 DNA sequence: TGTGCCAGTTTAACCTACAGGGGACTCGGCTCTTTGCTGATAGCTTTCTTT. It encodes CASLTYRGLGSLLIAFF.

This clonotype turned up a few times. A much larger clone lies a single base off, so this may be a read error. The chain carries TRBV10-3 and TRBJ2-5, with D perhaps being TRBD1 or TRBD2 (5 bases each). The V gene's germline CDR1 is ENHRY and CDR2 SYGVKD. This CDR3 has 14 amino acids. The CDR3 loop reads CASSELGTGETQYF. The CDR3 DNA sequence: TGTGCCAGCAGTGAACTCGGGACGGGAGAGACCCAGTACTTC.

This clonotype was detected ten times or more. V is TRBV6-6 and J is TRBJ1-3; D not certain. CDR3 size: 11 residues. Germline assignment: CDR1 MNHNY and CDR2 SVGAGI (reference sequence). V was cut by 4 bases and J by 6 bases, with 4 bases left in between. CDR3 DNA: TGTGCCAGCAGTTTGGAAAACACCATATATTTT. It encodes CASSLENTIYF.

The V call is TRBV5-1, the J call TRBJ2-7; TRBD2 aligns across 13 bases. J was trimmed by 6 bases and V by 4 bases; bases with no gene match: 7. Germline V lookup: CDR1 SGHRS, CDR2 YFSETQ. This CDR3 has 15 residues. CDR3 bases: TGCGCCAGCAGCATGACTAGCGGGAGGTTCGCCGAGCAGTACTTC. It is translated as CASSMTSGRFAEQYF.

This clonotype came up once. This clone may be a read error of a much larger clone one base away. This chain connects TRBV12-3 or TRBV12-4 to TRBJ2-5; tentatively, D is TRBD2 (6 bases). The ends were cut back, 5 bases at V and 5 bases at J, with 12 bases in the middle. The CDR3 is made up of 13 amino acids. Written as DNA, the CDR3 is TGTGCCAGCAGTAGGGGAGGCTTCGAGACCCAGTACTTC. Its translation is CASSRGGFETQYF.

A remark on this clonotype: Mismatch with germline at one junction end may stem from a read error. The rearrangement links TRBV10-3 to TRBJ1-4; 8 nucleotides match TRBD1. Germline V gives CDR1 ENHRY, CDR2 SYGVKD. The CDR3 loop spans 16 amino acids. The CDR3 sequence: CASSYSTDRASEKLFF. CDR3 DNA sequence: TGTGCCAGCAGTTACTCAACGGACAGGGCCAGTGAAAAACTGTTTTTT.

This clonotype came up many times. The chain employs TRBV20-1 and TRBJ2-6; D is unresolved. This CDR3 is built from 14 residues. Trimming took off 6 bases at V and 0 bases at J, with 9 bases between the two ends. Looked up from germline, CDR1 is DFQATT and CDR2 is SNEGSKA (reference sequence). CDR3 sequence (DNA): TGCAGTGCGGAACCTAGCTCTGGGGCCAACGTCCTGACTTTC. Its protein is CSAEPSSGANVLTF.

This clonotype occurred a few times. The chain has TRBV6-5 and TRBJ1-2; D gene uncertain. V was trimmed by 6 bases and J by 4 bases, leaving 9 bases between them. This CDR3 has 12 amino acids. Looked up from germline, CDR1 is MNHEY and CDR2 is SVGAGI. The CDR3 bases are TGTGCCAGCAGCCTCCGTGCCTATGGCTACACCTTC. Its protein is CASSLRAYGYTF.

V gene TRBV7-2 combines with J gene TRBJ1-4; 9 nucleotides match TRBD1. The germline gives CDR1 SGHTA, CDR2 FQGNSA. The trim removed 8 bases at V and 7 bases at J, leaving 8 bases unmatched. The CDR3 has 14 amino acids. CDR3 amino acids: CASRLGQGVEKLFF. Written as DNA, the CDR3 is TGTGCCAGCCGCCTGGGACAGGGTGTTGAAAAACTGTTTTTT.

In regard to this clonotype: An end of the junction differs from the germline gene, which may be a read error. The gene calls are TRBV7-9 and TRBJ2-5, with D possibly being TRBD2 (6 bases). CDR1 and CDR2 from the germline V gene are SEHNR and FQNEAQ (reference sequence). The CDR3 extends over 15 amino acids. The CDR3 spells CASSLYPGAEETQHF. The CDR3 DNA reads TGTGCCAGCAGCTTATATCCGGGAGCAGAAGAGACCCAGCACTTC.

This clonotype was counted a few times. The chain employs TRBV11-2 and TRBJ2-7; TRBD1 matches at 8 bases. V lost 5 bases and J lost 3; bases outside the gene matches: 6. The germline V gene has CDR1 SGHAT and CDR2 FQNNGV. The CDR3 runs to 14 residues. CDR3 sequence reads: CASSTLQGVYEQYF. For the CDR3, the DNA is TGTGCCAGCAGCACCCTACAGGGGGTCTACGAGCAGTACTTC.

There are many counts of this clonotype. This chain links TRBV29-1 with TRBJ1-5; 8 positions match TRBD1. Per germline, CDR1 SQVTM and CDR2 ANQGSEA. The V gene end was trimmed by 7 bases and the J gene end by 2 bases; junction bases not matched to a gene: 4. The CDR3 consists of 13 residues. CDR3 bases: TGCAGCGCCTCACAGGGGGGCAATCAGCCCCAGCATTTT. Translated: CSASQGGNQPQHF.

The V gene is TRBV7-9, the J gene TRBJ2-7; D is ambiguous. The ends were cut back, 1 base at V and 7 bases at J, with 14 bases in the middle. The CDR3 is made up of 14 amino acids. CDR1 SEHNR and CDR2 FQNEAQ come from the germline V gene (reference sequence). The CDR3 region is CASSLGASTGEQYF. The CDR3 nucleotides read TGTGCCAGCAGCTTAGGGGCGTCCACCGGGGAGCAGTACTTC.

The genes are TRBV29-1 and TRBJ1-2, with no clear D. CDR1 and CDR2 (germline): SQVTM, ANQGSEA. CDR3 size: 12 residues. The V end lost 8 bases, the J end lost 2 bases, and 12 bases lay between the germline ends. The CDR3 DNA follows: TGCAGCCTTTATGGAGGGAACTATGGCTACACCTTC. Its translation: CSLYGGNYGYTF.

As to this clonotype: This is likely a read error, given that the CDR3 carries no conserved phenylalanine or tryptophan at its end. The rearrangement uses TRBV7-9 and TRBJ2-5, with 8 bases identical to TRBD2. The CDR3 has 16 residues. V lost 5 bases to trimming and J lost 5 bases; unmatched junction nucleotides: 13. Germline V gene data show CDR1 as SEHNR and CDR2 as FQNEAQ (reference sequence). CDR3 region: CASSQSSSGSAETQYS. CDR3 DNA: TGTGCCAGCAGCCAATCGTCCAGCGGGAGCGCGGAGACCCAGTACTCC.

The chain uses TRBV18 and TRBJ1-6; the match to TRBD1 covers 8 bases. Germline V gives CDR1 KGHSH, CDR2 LQKENI. Unmatched junction bases numbered 8, after V lost 6 bases and J lost 4 bases. This CDR3 comprises 16 residues. The CDR3 spells CASSQTGGMYNSPLHF. In DNA, the CDR3 is TGTGCCAGCTCGCAAACAGGGGGAATGTATAATTCACCCCTCCACTTT.

This clonotype has a count of ten or more. The chain links TRBV7-9 to TRBJ2-7; 8 positions agree with TRBD1. The CDR3 is made up of 14 amino acids. V dropped 1 base and J dropped 5; count of bases not matched to a gene: 4. The germline V gene has CDR1 SEHNR and CDR2 FQNEAQ (reference sequence). The CDR3, as DNA: TGTGCCAGCAGCTTAGGCCAGGGGGCCCACGAGCAGTACTTC. It is translated as CASSLGQGAHEQYF. Variable domain in full (rest from reference TRBV7-9 and TRBJ2-7): DTGVSQNPRHKITKRGQNVTFRCDPISEHNRLYWYRQTLGQGPEFLTYFQNEAQLEKSRLLSDRFSAERPKGSFSTLEIQRTEQGDSAMYLCASSLGQGAHEQYFGPGTRLTVT.

Comment on this clonotype: A much bigger clone sits one base away, suggesting this may be a read error. Without the conserved terminal phenylalanine or tryptophan, this CDR3 likely stems from a read error. The J gene is TRBJ2-6, the V gene TRBV10-2; 10 bases agree with TRBD1. CDR1 WSHSY and CDR2 SAAADI come from the germline V gene. The CDR3 extends over 14 amino acids. The CDR3 is CASSKDRGINVLTS. CDR3 coding DNA: TGTGCCAGTTCTAAGGACAGGGGGATCAACGTCCTGACTTCC.

The chain carries TRBV2 and TRBJ1-2; 8 positions agree with TRBD1. Germline trimming cut 6 bases from V and 6 bases from J; bases unmatched to any gene: 9. From germline, CDR1 is SNHLY and CDR2 FYNNEI. CDR3 length: 14 residues. The CDR3 nucleotides are TGTGCCAGCAGAGACGGACAGGGAATGAATGGCTACACCTTC. This codes for CASRDGQGMNGYTF.

The V gene is TRBV7-6, the J gene TRBJ2-7; possible D gene TRBD1, 6 bases. Germline V gene data show CDR1 as SGHVS and CDR2 as FNYEAQ. The ends were cut back, 2 bases at V and 3 bases at J, with 11 bases in the middle. The CDR3 consists of 14 residues. The CDR3 DNA reads TGTGCCAGCAGCTTAATGGGGGCTTTCTACGAGCAGTACTTC. Translation gives CASSLMGAFYEQYF. Full variable domain (remainder filled in from reference TRBV7-6 and TRBJ2-7): GAGVSQSPRYKVTKRGQDVALRCDPISGHVSLYWYRQALGQGPEFLTYFNYEAQQDKSGLPNDRFSAERPEGSISTLTIQRTEQRDSAMYRCASSLMGAFYEQYFGPGTRLTVT.

This clonotype appeared many times. This chain connects TRBV7-9 to TRBJ2-2, with D possibly TRBD1 on 5 matching bases. Per the germline V gene, CDR1 is SEHNR and CDR2 is FQNEAQ (reference sequence). There are 16 residues in the CDR3. Between the trimmed V and J ends, which lost 5 bases and 7 bases, there was a span of 20 bases. CDR3 sequence: CASSPPWSGWSGELFF. Here the CDR3 DNA reads TGTGCCAGCAGCCCCCCGTGGTCAGGGTGGAGCGGGGAGCTGTTTTTT.

The CDR3 spells CASTLGLAGIQETQYF. The CDR3 bases are TGTGCCAGCACCCTAGGGCTAGCGGGGATACAAGAGACCCAGTACTTC. The V call is TRBV7-9, the J call TRBJ2-5; 9 bases fit TRBD2. Germline V gene data show CDR1 as SEHNR and CDR2 as FQNEAQ (reference sequence). J gave up 2 bases and V 7 bases, and 11 bases lay outside the gene matches. This CDR3 is built from 16 residues. The whole variable domain, filled in from reference TRBV7-9 and TRBJ2-5, reads DTGVSQNPRHKITKRGQNVTFRCDPISEHNRLYWYRQTLGQGPEFLTYFQNEAQLEKSRLLSDRFSAERPKGSFSTLEIQRTEQGDSAMYLCASTLGLAGIQETQYFGPGTRLLVL.